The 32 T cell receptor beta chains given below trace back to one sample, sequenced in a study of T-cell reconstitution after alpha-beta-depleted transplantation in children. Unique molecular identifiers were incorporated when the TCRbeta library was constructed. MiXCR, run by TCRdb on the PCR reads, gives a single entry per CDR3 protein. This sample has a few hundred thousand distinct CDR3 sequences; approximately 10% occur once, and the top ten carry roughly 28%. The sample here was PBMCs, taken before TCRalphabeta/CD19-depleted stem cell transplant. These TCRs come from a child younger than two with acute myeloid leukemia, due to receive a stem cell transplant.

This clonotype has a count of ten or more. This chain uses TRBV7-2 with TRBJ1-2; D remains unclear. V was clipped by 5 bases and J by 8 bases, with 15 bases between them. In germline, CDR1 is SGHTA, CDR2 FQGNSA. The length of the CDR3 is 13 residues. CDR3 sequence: CASSLLDPRGYTF. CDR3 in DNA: TGTGCCAGCAGCCTCCTGGACCCTCGCGGCTACACCTTC. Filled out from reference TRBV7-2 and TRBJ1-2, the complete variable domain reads GAGVSQSPSNKVTEKGKDVELRCDPISGHTALYWYRQSLGQGLEFLIYFQGNSAPDKSGLPSDRFSAERTGGSVSTLTIQRTQQEDSAVYLCASSLLDPRGYTFGSGTRLTVV.

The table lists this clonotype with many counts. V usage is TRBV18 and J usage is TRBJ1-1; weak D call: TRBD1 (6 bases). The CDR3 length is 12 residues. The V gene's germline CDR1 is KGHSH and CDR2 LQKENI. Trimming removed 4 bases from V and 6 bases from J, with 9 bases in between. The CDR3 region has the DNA TGTGCCAGCTCACAGGGGGGACCTGAAGCTTTCTTT. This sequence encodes CASSQGGPEAFF.

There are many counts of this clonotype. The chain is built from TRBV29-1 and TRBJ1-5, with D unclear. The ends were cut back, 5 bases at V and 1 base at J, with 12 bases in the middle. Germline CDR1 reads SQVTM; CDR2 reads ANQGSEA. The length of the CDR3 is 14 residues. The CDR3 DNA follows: TGCAGCGTTCGGGTAGCGGACAGCAATCAGCCCCAGCATTTT. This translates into CSVRVADSNQPQHF.

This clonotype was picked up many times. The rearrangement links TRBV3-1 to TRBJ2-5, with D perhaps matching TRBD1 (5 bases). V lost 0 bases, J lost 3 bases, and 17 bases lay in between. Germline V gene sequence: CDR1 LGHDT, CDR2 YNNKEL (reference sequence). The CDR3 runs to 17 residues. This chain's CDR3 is CASSQEGSDSWEETQYF. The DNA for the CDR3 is TGTGCCAGCAGCCAAGAGGGGTCCGACAGTTGGGAAGAGACCCAGTACTTC.

DNA for the CDR3: TGCAGTGCTAGAGAATGGGGACATAGGAACACTGAAGCTTTCTTT. As protein: CSAREWGHRNTEAFF. The rearrangement uses TRBV20-1 and TRBJ1-1; TRBD1 is a possible D gene (6 bases). The V gene lost 0 bases and the J gene lost 1 base, with 12 bases spanning the gap. CDR3 size: 15 residues. Germline CDR1 reads DFQATT; CDR2 reads SNEGSKA (reference sequence).

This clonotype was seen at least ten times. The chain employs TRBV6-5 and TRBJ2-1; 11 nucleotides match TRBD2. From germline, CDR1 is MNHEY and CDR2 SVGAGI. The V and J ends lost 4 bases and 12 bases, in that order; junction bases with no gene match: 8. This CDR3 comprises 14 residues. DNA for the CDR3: TGTGCCAGCAGTTTGATAGCGGGAGGGTACGGGCAGTTCTTC. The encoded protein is CASSLIAGGYGQFF.

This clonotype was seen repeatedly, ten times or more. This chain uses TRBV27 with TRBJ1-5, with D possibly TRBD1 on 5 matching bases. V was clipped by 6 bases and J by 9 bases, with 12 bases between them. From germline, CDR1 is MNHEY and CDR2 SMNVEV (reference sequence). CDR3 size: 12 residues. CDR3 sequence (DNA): TGTGCCAGCAGAGCGGGGGGATGGCCCCAGCATTTT. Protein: CASRAGGWPQHF.

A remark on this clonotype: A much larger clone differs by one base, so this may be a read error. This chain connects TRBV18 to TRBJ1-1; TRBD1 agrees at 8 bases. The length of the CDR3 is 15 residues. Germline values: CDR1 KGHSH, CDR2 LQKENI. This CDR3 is CASSPGQATNTETFF. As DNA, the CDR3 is TGTGCCAGCTCACCGGGACAGGCTACGAACACTGAAACTTTCTTT.

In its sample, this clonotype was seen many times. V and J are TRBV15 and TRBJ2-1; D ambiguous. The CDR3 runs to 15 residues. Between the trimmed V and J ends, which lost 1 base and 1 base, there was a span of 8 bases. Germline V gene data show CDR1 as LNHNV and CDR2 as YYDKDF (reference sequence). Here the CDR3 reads CATSRAGYSYNEQFF. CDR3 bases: TGTGCCACCAGCAGAGCGGGCTATTCCTACAATGAGCAGTTCTTC.

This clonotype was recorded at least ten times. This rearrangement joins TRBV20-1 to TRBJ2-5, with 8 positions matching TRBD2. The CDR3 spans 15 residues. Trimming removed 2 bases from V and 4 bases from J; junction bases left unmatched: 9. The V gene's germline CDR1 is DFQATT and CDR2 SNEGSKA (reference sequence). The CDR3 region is CSARMAAGGLETQYF. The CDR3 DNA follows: TGCAGTGCTAGAATGGCGGCGGGAGGTTTAGAGACCCAGTACTTC.

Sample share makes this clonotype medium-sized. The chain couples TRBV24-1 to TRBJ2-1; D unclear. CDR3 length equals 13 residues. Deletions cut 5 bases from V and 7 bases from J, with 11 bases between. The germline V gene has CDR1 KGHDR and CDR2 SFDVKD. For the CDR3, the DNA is TGTGCCACCAGTGTTTGGGCCAGAAATGAGCAGTTCTTC. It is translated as CATSVWARNEQFF.

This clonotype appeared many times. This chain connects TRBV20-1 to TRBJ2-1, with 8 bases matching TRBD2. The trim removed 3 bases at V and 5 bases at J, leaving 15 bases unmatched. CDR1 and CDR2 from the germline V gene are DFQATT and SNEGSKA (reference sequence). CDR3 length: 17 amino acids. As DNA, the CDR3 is TGCAGTGCTAGCTCAGGGGTAGCGGGAAGGAATGACAATGAGCAGTTCTTC. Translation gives CSASSGVAGRNDNEQFF.

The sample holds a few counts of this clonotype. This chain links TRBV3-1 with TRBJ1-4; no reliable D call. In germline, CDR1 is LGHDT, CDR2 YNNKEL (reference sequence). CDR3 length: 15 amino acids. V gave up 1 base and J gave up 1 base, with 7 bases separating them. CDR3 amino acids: CASSQGSGTNEKLFF. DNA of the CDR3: TGTGCCAGCAGCCAAGGAAGTGGAACTAATGAAAAACTGTTTTTT.

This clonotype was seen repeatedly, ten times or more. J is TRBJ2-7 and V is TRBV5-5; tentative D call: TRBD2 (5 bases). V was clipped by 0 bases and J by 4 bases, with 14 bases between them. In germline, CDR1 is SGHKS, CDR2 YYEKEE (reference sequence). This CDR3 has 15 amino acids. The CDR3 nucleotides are TGTGCCAGCAGCTTGGTCGGCGATCGGGGATACGAGCAGTACTTC. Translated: CASSLVGDRGYEQYF.

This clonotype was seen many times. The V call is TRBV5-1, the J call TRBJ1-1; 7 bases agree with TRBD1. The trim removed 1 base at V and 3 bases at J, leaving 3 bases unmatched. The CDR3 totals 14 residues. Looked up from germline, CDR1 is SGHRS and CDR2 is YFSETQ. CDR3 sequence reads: CASSLRQGHTEAFF. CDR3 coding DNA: TGCGCCAGCAGCTTGAGACAGGGCCACACTGAAGCTTTCTTT.

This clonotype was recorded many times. The CDR3 reads CASSNRAGANVLTF. The CDR3 DNA reads as TGTGCCAGCAGTAACAGGGCTGGGGCCAACGTCCTGACTTTC. This chain connects TRBV6-5 to TRBJ2-6, with a weak D call TRBD1 (6 bases). The V and J ends lost 5 bases and 2 bases respectively, with 7 bases between them. Per germline, CDR1 MNHEY and CDR2 SVGAGI. The CDR3 is made up of 14 amino acids.

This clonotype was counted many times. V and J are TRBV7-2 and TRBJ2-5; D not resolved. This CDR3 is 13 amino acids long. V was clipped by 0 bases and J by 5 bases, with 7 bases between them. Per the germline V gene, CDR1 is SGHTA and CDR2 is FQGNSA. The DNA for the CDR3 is TGTGCCAGCAGCTTAGCCCAGGAGGAGACCCAGTACTTC. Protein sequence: CASSLAQEETQYF.

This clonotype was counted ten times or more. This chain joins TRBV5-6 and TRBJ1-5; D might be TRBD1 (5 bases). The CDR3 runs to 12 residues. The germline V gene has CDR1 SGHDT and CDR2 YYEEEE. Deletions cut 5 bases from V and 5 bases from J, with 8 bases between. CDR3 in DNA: TGTGCCAGCAGTTCACAGGATCAGCCCCAGCATTTT. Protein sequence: CASSSQDQPQHF.

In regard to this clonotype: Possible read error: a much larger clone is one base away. CDR3 residues: CSARPGKGVHEQYF. CDR3 bases: TGCAGTGCTAGACCCGGGAAAGGGGTCCACGAGCAGTACTTC. The chain couples TRBV20-1 to TRBJ2-7; D may correspond to TRBD1 or TRBD2 (5 bases each). Germline V lookup: CDR1 DFQATT, CDR2 SNEGSKA (reference sequence). The CDR3 sequence is 14 residues long. V lost 2 bases and J lost 5, with 16 bases in between.

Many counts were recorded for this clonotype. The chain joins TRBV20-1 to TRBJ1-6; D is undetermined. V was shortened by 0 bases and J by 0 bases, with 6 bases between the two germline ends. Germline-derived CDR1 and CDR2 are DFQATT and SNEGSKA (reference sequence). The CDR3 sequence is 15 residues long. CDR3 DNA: TGCAGTGCTAGAGATCAAAGCTCCTATAATTCACCCCTCCACTTT. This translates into CSARDQSSYNSPLHF.

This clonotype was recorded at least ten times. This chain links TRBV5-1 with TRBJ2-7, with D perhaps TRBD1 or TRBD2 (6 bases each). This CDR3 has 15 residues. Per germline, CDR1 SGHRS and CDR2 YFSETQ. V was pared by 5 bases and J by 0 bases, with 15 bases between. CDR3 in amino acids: CASRRDILISYEQYF. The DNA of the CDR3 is TGCGCCAGCAGGCGGGACATCCTCATCTCCTACGAGCAGTACTTC.

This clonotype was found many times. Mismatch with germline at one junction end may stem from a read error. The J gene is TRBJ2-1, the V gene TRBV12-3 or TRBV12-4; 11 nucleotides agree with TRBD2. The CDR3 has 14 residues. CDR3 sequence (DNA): TGTGCCAGCAGGTTAGCGGGAGGGCGGACTGAGCAGTTCTTC. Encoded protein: CASRLAGGRTEQFF.

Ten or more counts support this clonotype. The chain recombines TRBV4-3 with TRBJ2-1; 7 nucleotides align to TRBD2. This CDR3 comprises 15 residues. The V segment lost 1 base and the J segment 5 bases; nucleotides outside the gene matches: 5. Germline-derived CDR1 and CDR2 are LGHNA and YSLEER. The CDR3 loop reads CASSQVSLADNEQFF. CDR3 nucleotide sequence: TGCGCCAGCAGCCAAGTTTCCCTAGCGGACAATGAGCAGTTCTTC.

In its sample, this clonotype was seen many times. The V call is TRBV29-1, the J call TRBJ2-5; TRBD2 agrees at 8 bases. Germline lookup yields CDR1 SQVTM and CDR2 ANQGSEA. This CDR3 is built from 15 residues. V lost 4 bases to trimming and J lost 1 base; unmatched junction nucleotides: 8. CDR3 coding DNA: TGCAGCGTTGGAGCGGGAGACTGGCTCCAAGAGACCCAGTACTTC. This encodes CSVGAGDWLQETQYF.

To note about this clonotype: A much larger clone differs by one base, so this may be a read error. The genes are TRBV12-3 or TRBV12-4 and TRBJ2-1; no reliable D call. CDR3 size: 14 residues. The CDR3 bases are TGTGCCAGCAGTTTGTTAGCATTATACAATGGGCAGTTCTTC. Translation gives CASSLLALYNGQFF.

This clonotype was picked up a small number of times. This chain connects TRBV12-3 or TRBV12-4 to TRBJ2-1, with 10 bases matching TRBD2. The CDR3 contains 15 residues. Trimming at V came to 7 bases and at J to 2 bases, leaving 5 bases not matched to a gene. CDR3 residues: CASIPAGGPYNEQFF. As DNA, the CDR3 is TGTGCCAGCATCCCAGCGGGGGGGCCCTACAATGAGCAGTTCTTC.

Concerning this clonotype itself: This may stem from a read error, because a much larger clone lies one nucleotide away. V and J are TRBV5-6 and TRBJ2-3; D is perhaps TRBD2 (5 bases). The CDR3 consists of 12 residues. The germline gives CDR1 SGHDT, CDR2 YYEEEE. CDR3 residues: CVSSLGEDSQYF. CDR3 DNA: TGTGTCAGCAGCTTGGGCGAGGACTCGCAGTATTTT.

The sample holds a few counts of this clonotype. The CDR3 coding sequence is TGTGCCAGCTCACCAAACCGGGACGGCAATCAGCCCCAGCATTTT. Its protein product is CASSPNRDGNQPQHF. V gene TRBV18 combines with J gene TRBJ1-5, with D perhaps matching TRBD1 (5 bases). V lost 2 bases and J 2 bases, leaving 10 bases between the germline ends. The CDR3 runs 15 residues. CDR1 and CDR2 from the germline V gene are KGHSH and LQKENI.

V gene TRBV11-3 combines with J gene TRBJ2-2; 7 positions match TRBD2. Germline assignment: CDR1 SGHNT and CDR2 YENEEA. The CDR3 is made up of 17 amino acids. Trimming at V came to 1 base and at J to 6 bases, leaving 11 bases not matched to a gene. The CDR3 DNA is TGTGCCAGCAGCTTAGCAGAGCCCTTGGGGGGGTCCGGGGAGCTGTTTTTT. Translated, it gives CASSLAEPLGGSGELFF. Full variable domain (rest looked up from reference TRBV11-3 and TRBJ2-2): EAGVVQSPRYKIIEKKQPVAFWCNPISGHNTLYWYLQNLGQGPELLIRYENEEAVDDSQLPKDRFSAERLKGVDSTLKIQPAELGDSAVYLCASSLAEPLGGSGELFFGEGSRLTVL.

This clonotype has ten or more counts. The CDR3 nucleotides read TGTGCCACCAGCCCCGGGACAGAGTACAATGAGCAGTTCTTC. It translates to CATSPGTEYNEQFF. The chain links TRBV15 to TRBJ2-1; 7 bases align to TRBD1. The germline CDR1 and CDR2 sequences are LNHNV and YYDKDF (reference sequence). The ends lost 5 bases at V and 4 bases at J; junction bases unmatched: 5. The CDR3 has 14 residues.

CDR3 in DNA: TGTGCCAGCAGCCCGGACAGGGCCCTTCAGTTCTTC. Translating gives CASSPDRALQFF. The chain joins TRBV11-2 to TRBJ2-1, with 8 bases matching TRBD1. In germline, CDR1 is SGHAT, CDR2 FQNNGV. This CDR3 region has 12 residues. J gave up 13 bases and V 5 bases, and 7 bases lay outside the gene matches.

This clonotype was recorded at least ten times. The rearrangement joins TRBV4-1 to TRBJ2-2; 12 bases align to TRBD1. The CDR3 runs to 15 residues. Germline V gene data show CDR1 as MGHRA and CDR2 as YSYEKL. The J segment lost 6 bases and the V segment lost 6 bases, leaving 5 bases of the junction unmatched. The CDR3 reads CASSWGQGASGELFF. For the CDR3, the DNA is TGCGCCAGCAGTTGGGGACAGGGGGCATCCGGGGAGCTGTTTTTT.